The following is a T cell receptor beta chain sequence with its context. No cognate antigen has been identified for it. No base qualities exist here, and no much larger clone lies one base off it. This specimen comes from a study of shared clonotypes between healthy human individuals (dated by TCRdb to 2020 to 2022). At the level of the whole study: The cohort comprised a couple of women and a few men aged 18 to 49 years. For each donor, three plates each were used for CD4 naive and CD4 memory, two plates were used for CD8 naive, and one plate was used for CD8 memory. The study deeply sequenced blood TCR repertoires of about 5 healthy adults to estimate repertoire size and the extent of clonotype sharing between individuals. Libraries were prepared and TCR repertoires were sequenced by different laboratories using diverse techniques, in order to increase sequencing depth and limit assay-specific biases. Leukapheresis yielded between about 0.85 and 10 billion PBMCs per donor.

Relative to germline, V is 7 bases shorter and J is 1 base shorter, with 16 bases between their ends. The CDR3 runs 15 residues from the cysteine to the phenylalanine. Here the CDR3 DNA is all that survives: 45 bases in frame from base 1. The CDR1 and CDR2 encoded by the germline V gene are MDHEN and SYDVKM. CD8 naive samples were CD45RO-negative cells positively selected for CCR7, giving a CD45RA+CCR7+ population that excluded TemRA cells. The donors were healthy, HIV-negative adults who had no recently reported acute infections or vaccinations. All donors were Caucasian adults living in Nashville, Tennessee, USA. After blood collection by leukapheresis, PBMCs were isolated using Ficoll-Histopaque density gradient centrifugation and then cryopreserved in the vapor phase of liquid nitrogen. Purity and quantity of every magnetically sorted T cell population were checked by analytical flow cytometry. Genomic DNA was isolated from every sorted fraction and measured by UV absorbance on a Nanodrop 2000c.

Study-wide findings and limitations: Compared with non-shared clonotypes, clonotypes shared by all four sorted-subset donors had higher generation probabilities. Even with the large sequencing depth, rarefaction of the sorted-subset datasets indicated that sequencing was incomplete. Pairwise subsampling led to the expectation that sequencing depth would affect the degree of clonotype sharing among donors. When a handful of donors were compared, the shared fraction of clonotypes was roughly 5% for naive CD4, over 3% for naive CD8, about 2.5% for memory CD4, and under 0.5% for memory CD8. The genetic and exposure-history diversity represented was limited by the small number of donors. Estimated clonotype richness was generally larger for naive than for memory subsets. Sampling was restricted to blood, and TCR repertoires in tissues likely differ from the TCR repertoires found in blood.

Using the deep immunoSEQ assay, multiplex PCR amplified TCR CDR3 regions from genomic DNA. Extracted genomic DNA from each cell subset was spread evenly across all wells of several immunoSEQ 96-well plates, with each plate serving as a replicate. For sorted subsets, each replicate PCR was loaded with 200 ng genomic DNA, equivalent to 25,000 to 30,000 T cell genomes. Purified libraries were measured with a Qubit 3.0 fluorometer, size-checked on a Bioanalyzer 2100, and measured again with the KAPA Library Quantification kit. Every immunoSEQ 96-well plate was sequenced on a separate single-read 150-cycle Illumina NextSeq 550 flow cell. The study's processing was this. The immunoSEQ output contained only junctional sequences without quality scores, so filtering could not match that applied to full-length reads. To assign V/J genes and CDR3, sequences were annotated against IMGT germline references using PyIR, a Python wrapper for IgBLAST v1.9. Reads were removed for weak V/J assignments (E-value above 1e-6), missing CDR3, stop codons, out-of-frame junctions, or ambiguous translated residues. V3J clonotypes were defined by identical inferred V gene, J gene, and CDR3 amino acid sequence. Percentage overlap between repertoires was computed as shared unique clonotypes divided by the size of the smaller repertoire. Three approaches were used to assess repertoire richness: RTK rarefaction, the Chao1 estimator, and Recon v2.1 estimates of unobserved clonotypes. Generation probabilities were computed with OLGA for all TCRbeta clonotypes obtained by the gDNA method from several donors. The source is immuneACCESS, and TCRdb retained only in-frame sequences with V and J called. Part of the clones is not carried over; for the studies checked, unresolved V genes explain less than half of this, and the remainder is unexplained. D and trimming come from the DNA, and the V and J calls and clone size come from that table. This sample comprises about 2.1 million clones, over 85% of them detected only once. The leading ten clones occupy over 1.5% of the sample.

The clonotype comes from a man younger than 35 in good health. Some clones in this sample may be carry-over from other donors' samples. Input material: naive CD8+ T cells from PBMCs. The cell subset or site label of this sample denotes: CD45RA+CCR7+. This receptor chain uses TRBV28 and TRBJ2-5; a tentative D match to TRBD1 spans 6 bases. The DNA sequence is TGTGCCAGCATACCCCGGGGACACCTCCAAGAGACCCAGTACTTC. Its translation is CASIPRGHLQETQYF. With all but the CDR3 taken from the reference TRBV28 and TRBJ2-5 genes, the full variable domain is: DVKVTQSSRYLVKRTGEKVFLECVQDMDHENMFWYRQDPGLGLRLIYFSYDVKMKEKGDIPEGYSVSREKKERFSLILESASTNQTSMYLCASIPRGHLQETQYFGPGTRLLVL.